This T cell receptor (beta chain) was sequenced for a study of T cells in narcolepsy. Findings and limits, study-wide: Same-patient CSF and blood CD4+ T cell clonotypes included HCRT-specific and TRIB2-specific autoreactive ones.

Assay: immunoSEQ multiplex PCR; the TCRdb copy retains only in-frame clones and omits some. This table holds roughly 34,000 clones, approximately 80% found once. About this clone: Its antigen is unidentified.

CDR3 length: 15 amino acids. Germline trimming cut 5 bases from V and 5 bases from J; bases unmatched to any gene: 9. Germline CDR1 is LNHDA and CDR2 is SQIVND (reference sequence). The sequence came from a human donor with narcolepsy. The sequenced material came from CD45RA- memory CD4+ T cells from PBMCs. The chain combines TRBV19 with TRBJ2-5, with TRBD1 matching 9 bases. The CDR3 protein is CASSSGTGLLETQYF. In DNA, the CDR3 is TGTGCCAGTAGTTCAGGGACAGGGCTCTTGGAGACCCAGTACTTC.